These T cell receptor beta chains were read from a single sample in a study of T cells after posttransplantation cyclophosphamide. Assay: immunoSEQ multiplex PCR; the TCRdb copy retains only in-frame clones and omits some. The sample holds roughly 30,000 clones, approximately 90% seen once. Sequenced: PBMCs. The receptors were sampled from a woman aged 40 to 50 with a blood cancer, CMV-positive, and with a related stem cell donor. CDR3s include the opening cysteine and the closing phenylalanine or tryptophan. The order of the fields is V gene, clone size, D gene, J gene, CDR3 DNA, CDR3 protein. The D gene is left open where the match is weak. Not every row has a clone size; where given, it reads once, few, many or a size class.

TRBV28,.,.,TRBJ2-1,TGTGCCAGCAACCACAGGGTGGGTTACAATGAGCAGTTCTTC,CASNHRVGYNEQFF
TRBV19,.,TRBD1,TRBJ1-2,TGTGCCAGTTCTGAGACAGGGGGAGGTCATGGCTACACCTTC,CASSETGGGHGYTF
TRBV7-2,.,TRBD1,TRBJ2-3,TGTGCCAGCAGCCTCGGGACAGGGCCGCCAGATACGCAGTATTTT,CASSLGTGPPDTQYF
TRBV9,.,TRBD1,TRBJ1-2,TGTGCCAGCAGCGTAGCTCGACAGGGGGCGCAGGGCTACACCTTC,CASSVARQGAQGYTF
TRBV11-3,.,TRBD2,TRBJ2-2,TGTGCCAGCAGCTTAGGACTAGCGAGTGGATTCACCGGGGAGCTGTTTTTT,CASSLGLASGFTGELFF
TRBV28,.,.,TRBJ1-1,TGTGCCAGCAGTTTCCTAGGGGGAGTCGGCAACACTGAAGCTTTCTTT,CASSFLGGVGNTEAFF
TRBV7-6,.,.,TRBJ2-1,TGTGCCAGCAGCTTAGAAGGGGGGGAGGGCTCCTACAATGAGCAGTTCTTC,CASSLEGGEGSYNEQFF
TRBV4-1,once,TRBD2,TRBJ2-3,TGCGCCAGCAGCCAAATGGGTAGCGGGGCGACGCAGTATTTT,CASSQMGSGATQYF
TRBV6-6,.,.,TRBJ1-4,TGTGCCAGCAGTTTCCCAAGGGGGGAAAAACTGTTTTTT,CASSFPRGEKLFF
TRBV29-1,once,TRBD1,TRBJ2-1,TGCAGCGTTACTTACCGGGACAGGGTCTACAATGAGCAGTTCTTC,CSVTYRDRVYNEQFF
TRBV7-9,.,.,TRBJ1-1,TGTGCCAGCAGCTTACCCAACGAGGCGGAAGCTTTCTTT,CASSLPNEAEAFF
TRBV7-2,.,.,TRBJ2-7,TGTGCCAGCAGCCCGGACAATTTCTACGAGCAGTACTTC,CASSPDNFYEQYF
TRBV5-4,.,TRBD1,TRBJ2-5,TGTGCCAGCAGCTTCTGGACAGGGGGCCGAGAGACCCAGTACTTC,CASSFWTGGRETQYF
TRBV7-2,once,TRBD1,TRBJ2-1,TGTGCCAGCAGCTTTGGACAGGGGGGCAATGAGCAGTTCTTC,CASSFGQGGNEQFF